The 5 T cell receptor beta chains below come from one sample, sequenced in a study of molecular identifiers for immune sequencing clone quantification listed by TCRdb under 2018. Libraries were made using PCR. Sequenced using an Illumina HiSeq 4000. TCRdb ran its own pipeline on the public reads, namely fastp trimming at Q25 and MiXCR clone calling, and kept in-frame beta chains. All rows with the same CDR3 protein become a single entry with the most common DNA and genes. The sample profile shows about 640,000 distinct CDR3 sequences; 15% to 20% of them were found once. Roughly 0.9% of the sample goes to the ten largest clones. The source material was naive CD8+ T cells from blood, with Jurkat cell RNA spiked in. The meaning of the sample's cell subset or site label: FACS-sorted CD8+CD4-CCR7+CD45RA+ naive T cells. The receptors were gathered from a human donor in good health. Some libraries in this study had Jurkat cell RNA spiked in.

This clonotype has a count of ten or more. This rearrangement joins TRBV13 to TRBJ2-7; TRBD1 aligns across 7 bases. This CDR3 spans 14 amino acids. Germline CDR1 PRHDT, CDR2 FYEKMQ (reference sequence). With 5 bases clipped from V and 2 bases from J, the junction kept 6 bases outside the gene matches. As DNA, the CDR3 is TGTGCCAGCAGCCCTTGGGACAGACCCTACGAGCAGTACTTC. Encoded protein: CASSPWDRPYEQYF.

This clonotype has just a few counts. This chain uses TRBV20-1 with TRBJ2-3; D call uncertain. Germline V lookup: CDR1 DFQATT, CDR2 SNEGSKA (reference sequence). The CDR3 covers 15 residues. The ends were cut back, 3 bases at V and 4 bases at J, with 17 bases in the middle. The CDR3 loop is CSARGLAGMADTQYF. The CDR3 DNA reads as TGCAGTGCTAGGGGGTTGGCTGGCATGGCAGATACGCAGTATTTT.

The V and J genes are TRBV14 and TRBJ2-2, with TRBD2 as a possible D gene (6 bases). The CDR3 length is 16 residues. From germline, CDR1 is SGHDN and CDR2 FVKESK. Trimming took 1 base from V and 4 from J, leaving 13 bases between them. The CDR3 loop reads CASSQAGLPITGELFF. The CDR3 DNA reads TGTGCCAGCAGCCAAGCGGGACTCCCGATCACCGGGGAGCTGTTTTTT.

This clonotype was picked up many times. The chain links TRBV9 to TRBJ2-3, with D tentatively TRBD2 (6 bases). From germline, CDR1 is SGDLS and CDR2 YYNGEE. Between the trimmed V and J ends, which lost 0 bases and 4 bases, there was a span of 12 bases. The CDR3 loop spans 15 amino acids. The CDR3, as DNA: TGTGCCAGCAGCGTAGCGGGGGTTATGGCAGATACGCAGTATTTT. Translation: CASSVAGVMADTQYF.

This chain links TRBV20-1 with TRBJ2-2, with 7 bases fitting TRBD1. The CDR3 consists of 13 residues. CDR1 and CDR2 (germline): DFQATT, SNEGSKA (reference sequence). After removal of 5 bases from V and 3 bases from J, the junction contained 3 bases not matched to a gene. DNA for the CDR3: TGCAGTGCTCGGGACAGCTACACCGGGGAGCTGTTTTTT. As protein: CSARDSYTGELFF.